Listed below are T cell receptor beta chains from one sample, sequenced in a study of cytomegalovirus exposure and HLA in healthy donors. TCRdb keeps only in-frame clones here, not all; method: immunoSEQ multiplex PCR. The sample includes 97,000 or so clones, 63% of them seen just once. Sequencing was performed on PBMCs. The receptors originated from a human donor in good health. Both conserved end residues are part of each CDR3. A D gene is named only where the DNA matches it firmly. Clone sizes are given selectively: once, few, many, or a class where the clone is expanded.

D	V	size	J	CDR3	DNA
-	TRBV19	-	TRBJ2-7	CASSIKTDPYYEQYF	TGTGCCAGTAGTATAAAGACAGACCCATACTACGAGCAGTACTTC
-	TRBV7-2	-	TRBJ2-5	CASSLGQGGTQYF	TGTGCCAGCAGCTTAGGCCAGGGGGGGACCCAGTACTTC
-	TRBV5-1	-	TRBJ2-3	CASSVLLGDTQYF	TGCGCCAGCAGCGTCCTACTAGGAGATACGCAGTATTTT
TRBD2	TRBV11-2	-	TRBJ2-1	CASSKASGSVYEQFF	TGTGCCAGCAGCAAGGCTAGCGGGAGTGTCTATGAGCAGTTCTTC
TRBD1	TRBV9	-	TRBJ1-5	CASSAGQGGNQPQHF	TGTGCCAGCAGCGCTGGACAGGGAGGGAATCAGCCCCAGCATTTT
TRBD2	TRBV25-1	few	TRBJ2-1	CASSGPTSGKNEQFF	TGTGCCAGCAGTGGCCCGACTAGCGGGAAAAATGAGCAGTTCTTC
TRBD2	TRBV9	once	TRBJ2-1	CASSVRGLAPYNEQFF	TGTGCCAGCAGCGTTAGAGGACTAGCGCCTTACAATGAGCAGTTCTTC
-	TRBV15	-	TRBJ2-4	CATSARRVDIQYF	TGTGCCACCAGCGCCCGGAGGGTGGACATTCAGTACTTC
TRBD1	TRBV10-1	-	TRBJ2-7	CASSPDRISYEQYF	TGCGCCAGCAGCCCGGACAGGATCTCCTACGAGCAGTACTTC
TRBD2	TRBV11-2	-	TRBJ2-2	CASSLVGLAGGWNTGELFF	TGTGCCAGCAGCTTAGTCGGACTAGCGGGAGGATGGAACACCGGGGAGCTGTTTTTT